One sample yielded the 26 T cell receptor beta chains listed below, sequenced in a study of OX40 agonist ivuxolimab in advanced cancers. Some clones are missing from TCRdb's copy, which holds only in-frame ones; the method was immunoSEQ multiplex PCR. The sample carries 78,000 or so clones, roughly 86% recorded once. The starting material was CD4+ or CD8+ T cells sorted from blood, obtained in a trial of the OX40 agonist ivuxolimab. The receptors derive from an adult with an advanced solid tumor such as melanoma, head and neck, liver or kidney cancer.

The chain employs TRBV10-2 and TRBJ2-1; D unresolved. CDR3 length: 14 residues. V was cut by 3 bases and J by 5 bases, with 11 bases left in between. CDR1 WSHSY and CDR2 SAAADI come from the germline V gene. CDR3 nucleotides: TGCGCCAGCAGTGATGGGGTCAACCACAATGAGCAGTTCTTC. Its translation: CASSDGVNHNEQFF.

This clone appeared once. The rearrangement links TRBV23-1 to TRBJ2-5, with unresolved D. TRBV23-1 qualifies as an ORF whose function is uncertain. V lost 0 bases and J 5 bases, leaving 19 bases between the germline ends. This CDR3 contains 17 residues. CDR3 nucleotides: TGCGCCAGCAGTCAATCTCACCGCCGAAGGGTTAGGGAGACCCAGTACTTC. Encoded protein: CASSQSHRRRVRETQYF.

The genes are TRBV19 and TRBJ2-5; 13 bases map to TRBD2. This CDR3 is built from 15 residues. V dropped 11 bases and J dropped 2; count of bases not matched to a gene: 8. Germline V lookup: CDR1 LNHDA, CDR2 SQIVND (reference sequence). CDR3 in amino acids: CAAASGLAGQETQYF. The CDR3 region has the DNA TGTGCCGCTGCTTCGGGACTAGCGGGACAAGAGACCCAGTACTTC.

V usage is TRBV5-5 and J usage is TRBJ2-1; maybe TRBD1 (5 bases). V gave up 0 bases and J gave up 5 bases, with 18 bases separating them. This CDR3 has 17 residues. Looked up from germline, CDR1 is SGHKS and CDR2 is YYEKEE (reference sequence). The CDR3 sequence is CASSLVGRQGYNNEQFF. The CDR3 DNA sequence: TGTGCCAGCAGCTTGGTTGGCAGGCAGGGTTACAACAATGAGCAGTTCTTC.

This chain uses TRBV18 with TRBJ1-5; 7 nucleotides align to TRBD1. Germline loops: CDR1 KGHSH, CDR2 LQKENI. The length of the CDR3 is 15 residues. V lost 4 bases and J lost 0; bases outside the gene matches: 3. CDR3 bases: TGTGCCAGCTCACAACAGGGGTATAGCAATCAGCCCCAGCATTTT. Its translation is CASSQQGYSNQPQHF.

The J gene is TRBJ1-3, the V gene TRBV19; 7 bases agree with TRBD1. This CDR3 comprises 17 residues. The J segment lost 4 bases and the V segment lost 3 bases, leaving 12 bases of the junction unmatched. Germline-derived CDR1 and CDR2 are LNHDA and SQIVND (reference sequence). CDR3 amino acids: CASSIPKAGTAGNTIYF. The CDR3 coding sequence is TGTGCCAGTAGTATCCCGAAAGCCGGGACAGCGGGAAACACCATATATTTT.

Here the CDR3 DNA reads TGTGCCAGCAGCCTTTCGGGACTAGCCGCGGTTGATGAGCAGTTCTTC. It yields the protein CASSLSGLAAVDEQFF. V usage is TRBV2 and J usage is TRBJ2-1; TRBD2 matches 9 bases. The CDR3 sequence is 16 residues long. Trimming cost V 6 bases and J 8 bases; bases outside gene matches: 14. Germline values: CDR1 SNHLY, CDR2 FYNNEI.

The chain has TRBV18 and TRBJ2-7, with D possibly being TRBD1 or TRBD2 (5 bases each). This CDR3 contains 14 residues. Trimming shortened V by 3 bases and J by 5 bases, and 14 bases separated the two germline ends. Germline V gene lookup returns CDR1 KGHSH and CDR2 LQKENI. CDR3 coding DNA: TGTGCCAGCTCACCGGCCCGCCGAGGGGACGAGCAGTACTTC. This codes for CASSPARRGDEQYF. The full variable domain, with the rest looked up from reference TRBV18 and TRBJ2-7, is NAGVMQNPRHLVRRRGQEARLRCSPMKGHSHVYWYRQLPEEGLKFMVYLQKENIIDESGMPKERFSAEFPKEGPSILRIQQVVRGDSAAYFCASSPARRGDEQYFGPGTRLTVT.

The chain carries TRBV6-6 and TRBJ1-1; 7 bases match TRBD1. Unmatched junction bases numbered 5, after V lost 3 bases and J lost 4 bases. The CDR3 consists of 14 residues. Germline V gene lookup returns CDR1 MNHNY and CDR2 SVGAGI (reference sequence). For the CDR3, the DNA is TGTGCCAGCAGTTATCACAGGGGAGTCACTGAAGCTTTCTTT. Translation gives CASSYHRGVTEAFF.

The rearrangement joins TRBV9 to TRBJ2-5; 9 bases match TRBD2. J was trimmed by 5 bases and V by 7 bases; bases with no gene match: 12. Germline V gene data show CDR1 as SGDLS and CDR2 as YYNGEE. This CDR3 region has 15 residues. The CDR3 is CASARGGGAMETQYF. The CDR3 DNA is TGTGCCAGCGCGAGAGGCGGGGGGGCCATGGAGACCCAGTACTTC.

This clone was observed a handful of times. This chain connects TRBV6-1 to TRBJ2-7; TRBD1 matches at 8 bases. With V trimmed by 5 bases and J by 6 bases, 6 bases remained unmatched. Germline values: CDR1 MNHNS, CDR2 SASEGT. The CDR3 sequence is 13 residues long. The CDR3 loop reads CASSQGAIGEQYF. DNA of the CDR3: TGTGCCAGCAGTCAGGGGGCGATAGGCGAGCAGTACTTC.

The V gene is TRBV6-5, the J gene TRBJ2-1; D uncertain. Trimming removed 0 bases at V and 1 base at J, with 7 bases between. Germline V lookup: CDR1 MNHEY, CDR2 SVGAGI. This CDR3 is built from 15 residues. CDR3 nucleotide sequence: TGTGCCAGCAGTTACTCCGGCGGATCCTACAATGAGCAGTTCTTC. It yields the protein CASSYSGGSYNEQFF.

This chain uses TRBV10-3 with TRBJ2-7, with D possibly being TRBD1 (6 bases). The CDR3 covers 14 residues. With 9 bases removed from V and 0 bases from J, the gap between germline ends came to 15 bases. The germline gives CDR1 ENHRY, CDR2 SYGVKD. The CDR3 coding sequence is TGTGCCATTAGTTCCGGGACAACCTCCTACGAGCAGTACTTC. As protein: CAISSGTTSYEQYF.

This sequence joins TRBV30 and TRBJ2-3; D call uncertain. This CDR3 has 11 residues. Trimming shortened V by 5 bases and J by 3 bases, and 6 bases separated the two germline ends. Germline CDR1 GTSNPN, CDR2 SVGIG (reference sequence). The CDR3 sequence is CAWGNTDTQYF. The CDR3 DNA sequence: TGTGCCTGGGGCAATACAGATACGCAGTATTTT.

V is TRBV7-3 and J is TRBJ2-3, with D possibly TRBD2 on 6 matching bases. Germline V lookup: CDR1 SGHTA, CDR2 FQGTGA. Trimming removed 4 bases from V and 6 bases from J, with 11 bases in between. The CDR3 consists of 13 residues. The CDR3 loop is CASSYPGVDTQYF. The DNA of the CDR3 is TGTGCCAGCAGCTACCCGGGGGTTGATACGCAGTATTTT.

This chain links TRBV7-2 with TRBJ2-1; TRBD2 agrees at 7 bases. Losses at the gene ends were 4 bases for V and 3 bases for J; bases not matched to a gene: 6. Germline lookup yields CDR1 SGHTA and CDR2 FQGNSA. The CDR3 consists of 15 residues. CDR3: CASSSYQRGYNEQFF. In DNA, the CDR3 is TGTGCCAGCAGCTCTTACCAGCGGGGCTACAATGAGCAGTTCTTC. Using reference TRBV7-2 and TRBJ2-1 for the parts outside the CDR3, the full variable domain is GAGVSQSPSNKVTEKGKDVELRCDPISGHTALYWYRQSLGQGLEFLIYFQGNSAPDKSGLPSDRFSAERTGGSVSTLTIQRTQQEDSAVYLCASSSYQRGYNEQFFGPGTRLTVL.

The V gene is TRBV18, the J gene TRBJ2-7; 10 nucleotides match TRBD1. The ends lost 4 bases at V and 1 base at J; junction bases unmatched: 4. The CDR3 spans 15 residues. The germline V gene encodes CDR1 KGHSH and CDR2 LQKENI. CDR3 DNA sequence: TGTGCCAGCTCACGAGCGGGACAGGGGTCCTACGAGCAGTACTTC. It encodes CASSRAGQGSYEQYF.

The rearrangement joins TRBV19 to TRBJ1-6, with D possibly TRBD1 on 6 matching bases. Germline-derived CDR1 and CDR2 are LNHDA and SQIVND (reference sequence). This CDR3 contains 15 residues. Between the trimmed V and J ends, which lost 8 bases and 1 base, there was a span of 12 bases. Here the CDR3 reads CASSSGVSYNSPLHF. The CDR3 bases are TGTGCCAGTTCCTCAGGGGTATCCTATAATTCACCCCTCCACTTT.

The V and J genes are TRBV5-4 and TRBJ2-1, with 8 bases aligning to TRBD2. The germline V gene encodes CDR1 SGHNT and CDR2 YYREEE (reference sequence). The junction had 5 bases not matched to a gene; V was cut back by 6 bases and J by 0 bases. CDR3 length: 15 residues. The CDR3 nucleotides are TGTGCCAGCACCGCGGGGGGAGACTCCTACAATGAGCAGTTCTTC. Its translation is CASTAGGDSYNEQFF.

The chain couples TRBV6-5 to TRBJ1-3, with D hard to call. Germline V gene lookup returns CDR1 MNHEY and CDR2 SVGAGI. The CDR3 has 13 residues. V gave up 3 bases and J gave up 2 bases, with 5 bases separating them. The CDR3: CASSYNPGNTIYF. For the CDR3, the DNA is TGTGCCAGCAGTTATAATCCTGGAAACACCATATATTTT.

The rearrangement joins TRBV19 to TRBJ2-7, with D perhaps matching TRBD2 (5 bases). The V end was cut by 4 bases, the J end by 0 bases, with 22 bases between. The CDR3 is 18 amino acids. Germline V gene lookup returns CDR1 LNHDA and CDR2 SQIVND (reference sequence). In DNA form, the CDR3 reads TGTGCCAGTAGTACTGTAACGCCCCAGCGGCCTAGCTCCTACGAGCAGTACTTC. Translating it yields CASSTVTPQRPSSYEQYF.

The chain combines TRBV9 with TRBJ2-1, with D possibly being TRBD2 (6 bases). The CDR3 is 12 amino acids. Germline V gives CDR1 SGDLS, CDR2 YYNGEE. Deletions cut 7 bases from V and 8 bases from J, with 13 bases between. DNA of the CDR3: TGTGCCAGCGGAGGGACCTTGGATGAGCAGTTCTTC. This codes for CASGGTLDEQFF.

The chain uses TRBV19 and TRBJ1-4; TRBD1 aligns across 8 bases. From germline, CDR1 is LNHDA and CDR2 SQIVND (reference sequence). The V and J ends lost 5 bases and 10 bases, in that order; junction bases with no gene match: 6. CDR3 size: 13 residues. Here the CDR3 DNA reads TGTGCCAGTAGTGCCGGACAGGGTGGAAAACTGTTTTTT. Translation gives CASSAGQGGKLFF.

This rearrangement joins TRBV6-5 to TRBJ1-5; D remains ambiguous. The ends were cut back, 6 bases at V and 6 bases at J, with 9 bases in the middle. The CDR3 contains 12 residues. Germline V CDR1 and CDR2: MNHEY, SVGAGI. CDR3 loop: CASRGWGQPQHF. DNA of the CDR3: TGTGCCAGCAGGGGGTGGGGTCAGCCCCAGCATTTT.

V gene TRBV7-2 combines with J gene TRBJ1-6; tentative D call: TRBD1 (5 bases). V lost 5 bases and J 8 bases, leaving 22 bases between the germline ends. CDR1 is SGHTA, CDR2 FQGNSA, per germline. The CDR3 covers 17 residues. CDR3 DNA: TGTGCCAGCAGCCCAGTTCGAGTAAGGGGAAGGGATTCACCCCTCCACTTT. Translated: CASSPVRVRGRDSPLHF.

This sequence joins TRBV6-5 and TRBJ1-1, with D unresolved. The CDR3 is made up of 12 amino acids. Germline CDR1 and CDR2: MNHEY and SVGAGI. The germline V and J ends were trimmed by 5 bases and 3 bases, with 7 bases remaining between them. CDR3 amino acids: CASSDWYTEAFF. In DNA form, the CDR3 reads TGTGCCAGCAGTGATTGGTACACTGAAGCTTTCTTT.